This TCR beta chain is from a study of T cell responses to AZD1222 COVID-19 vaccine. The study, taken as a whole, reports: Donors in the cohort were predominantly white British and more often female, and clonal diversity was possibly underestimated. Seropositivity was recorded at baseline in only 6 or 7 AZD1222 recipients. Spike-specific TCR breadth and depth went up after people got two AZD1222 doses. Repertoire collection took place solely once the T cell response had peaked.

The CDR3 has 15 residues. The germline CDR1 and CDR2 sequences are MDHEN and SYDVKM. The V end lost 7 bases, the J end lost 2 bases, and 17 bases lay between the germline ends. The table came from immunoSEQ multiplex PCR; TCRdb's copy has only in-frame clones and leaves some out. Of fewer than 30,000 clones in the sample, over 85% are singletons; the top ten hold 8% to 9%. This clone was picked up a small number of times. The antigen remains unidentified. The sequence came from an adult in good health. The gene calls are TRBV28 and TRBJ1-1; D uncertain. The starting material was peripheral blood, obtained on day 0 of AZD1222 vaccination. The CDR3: CASTEVGMVNTEAFF. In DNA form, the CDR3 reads TGTGCCAGCACCGAAGTTGGGATGGTCAACACTGAAGCTTTCTTT.